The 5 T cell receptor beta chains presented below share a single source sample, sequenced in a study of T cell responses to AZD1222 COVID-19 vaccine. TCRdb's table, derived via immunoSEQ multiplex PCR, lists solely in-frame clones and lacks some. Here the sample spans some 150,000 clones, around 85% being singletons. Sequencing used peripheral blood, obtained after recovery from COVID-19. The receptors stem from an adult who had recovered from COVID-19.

The CDR3 here is CASSTRDSMNTEAFF. In nucleotides, the CDR3 is TGTGCCAGCAGCACCCGGGACAGCATGAACACTGAAGCTTTCTTT. V gene TRBV7-9 combines with J gene TRBJ1-1; 7 positions match TRBD1. Germline lookup yields CDR1 SEHNR and CDR2 FQNEAQ (reference sequence). The J segment lost 0 bases and the V segment lost 5 bases, leaving 6 bases of the junction unmatched. CDR3 length equals 15 residues.

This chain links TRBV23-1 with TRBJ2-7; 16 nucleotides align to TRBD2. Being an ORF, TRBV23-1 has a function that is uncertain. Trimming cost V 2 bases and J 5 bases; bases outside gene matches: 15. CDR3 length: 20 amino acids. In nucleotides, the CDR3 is TGCGCCAGCAGTCAACTCGCCCCCACGGGACTAGCGGGAGGGCTTGACGAGCAGTACTTC. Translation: CASSQLAPTGLAGGLDEQYF.

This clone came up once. CDR3 sequence: CASSLEIATTLSYNEQFF. The CDR3 nucleotides read TGTGCCAGCAGCTTAGAAATAGCCACGACGTTATCCTACAATGAGCAGTTCTTC. This rearrangement joins TRBV7-3 to TRBJ2-1; no clear D. This CDR3 has 18 amino acids. The ends were cut back, 2 bases at V and 1 base at J, with 18 bases in the middle. Germline V gene lookup returns CDR1 SGHTA and CDR2 FQGTGA.

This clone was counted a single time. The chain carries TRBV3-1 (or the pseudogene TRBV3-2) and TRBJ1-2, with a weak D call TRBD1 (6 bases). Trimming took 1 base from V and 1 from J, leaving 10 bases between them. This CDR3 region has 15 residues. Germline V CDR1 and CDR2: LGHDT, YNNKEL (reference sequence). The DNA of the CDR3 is TGTGCCAGCAGCCAAGGTGGACAGCTTAACTATGGCTACACCTTC. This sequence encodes CASSQGGQLNYGYTF.

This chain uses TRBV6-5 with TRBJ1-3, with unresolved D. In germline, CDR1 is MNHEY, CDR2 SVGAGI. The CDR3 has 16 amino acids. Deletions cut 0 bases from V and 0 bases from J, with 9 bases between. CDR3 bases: TGTGCCAGCAGTTACTCGCAGATAAGCTCTGGAAACACCATATATTTT. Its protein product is CASSYSQISSGNTIYF.